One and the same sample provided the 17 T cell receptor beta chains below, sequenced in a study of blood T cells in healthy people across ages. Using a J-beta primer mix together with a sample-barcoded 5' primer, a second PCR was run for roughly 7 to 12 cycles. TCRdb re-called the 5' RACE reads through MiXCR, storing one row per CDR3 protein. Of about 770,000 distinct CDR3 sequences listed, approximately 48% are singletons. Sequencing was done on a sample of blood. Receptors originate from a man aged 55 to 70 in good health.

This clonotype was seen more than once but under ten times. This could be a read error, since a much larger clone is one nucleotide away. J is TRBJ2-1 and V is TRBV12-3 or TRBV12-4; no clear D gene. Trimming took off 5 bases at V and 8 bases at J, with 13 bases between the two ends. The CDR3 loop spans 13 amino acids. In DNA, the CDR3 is TGTGCCAGCAGTGTATTGCGGTTTGATGAGCAGTTCTTC. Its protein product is CASSVLRFDEQFF.

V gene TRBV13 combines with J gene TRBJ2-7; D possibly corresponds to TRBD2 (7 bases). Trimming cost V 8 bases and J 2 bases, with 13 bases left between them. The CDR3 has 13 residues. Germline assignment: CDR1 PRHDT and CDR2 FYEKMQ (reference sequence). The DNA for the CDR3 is TGTGCCAGCGGCCCGGGGGGCGCCTACGAGCAGTACTTC. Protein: CASGPGGAYEQYF.

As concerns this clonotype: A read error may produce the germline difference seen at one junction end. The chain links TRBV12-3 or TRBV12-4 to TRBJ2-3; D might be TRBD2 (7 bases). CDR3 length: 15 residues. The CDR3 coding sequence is TGTGCCAGCAGCCCTGACGGGGCGGGGGCGGATATGCAGTATTTT. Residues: CASSPDGAGADMQYF.

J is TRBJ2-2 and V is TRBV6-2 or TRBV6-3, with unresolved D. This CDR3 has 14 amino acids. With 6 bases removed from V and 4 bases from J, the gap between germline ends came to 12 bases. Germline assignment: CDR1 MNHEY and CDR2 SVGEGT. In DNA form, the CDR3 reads TGTGCCAGCAGCCCCCGCTCCGGCACCGGGGAGCTGTTTTTT. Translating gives CASSPRSGTGELFF.

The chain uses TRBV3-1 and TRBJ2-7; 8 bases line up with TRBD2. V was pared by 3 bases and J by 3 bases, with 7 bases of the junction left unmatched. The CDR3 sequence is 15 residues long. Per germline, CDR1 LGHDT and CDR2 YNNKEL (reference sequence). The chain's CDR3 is CASSQPIAGGYEQYF. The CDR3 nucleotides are TGTGCCAGCAGCCAGCCAATCGCGGGGGGCTACGAGCAGTACTTC.

CDR3 amino acids: CASSPRLAGMSSYEQYF. The CDR3 DNA follows: TGTGCCAGCAGCCCAAGACTAGCGGGGATGAGCTCCTACGAGCAGTACTTC. The genes are TRBV7-2 and TRBJ2-7; 11 positions match TRBD2. CDR1 is SGHTA, CDR2 FQGNSA, per germline. CDR3 length: 17 residues. The trim removed 5 bases at V and 0 bases at J, leaving 9 bases unmatched.

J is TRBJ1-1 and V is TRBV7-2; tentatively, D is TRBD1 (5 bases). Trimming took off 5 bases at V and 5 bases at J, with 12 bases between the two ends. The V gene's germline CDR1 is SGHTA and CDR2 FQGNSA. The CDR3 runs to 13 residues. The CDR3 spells CASSPRWGTEAFF. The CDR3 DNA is TGTGCCAGCAGCCCACGCTGGGGGACTGAAGCTTTCTTT.

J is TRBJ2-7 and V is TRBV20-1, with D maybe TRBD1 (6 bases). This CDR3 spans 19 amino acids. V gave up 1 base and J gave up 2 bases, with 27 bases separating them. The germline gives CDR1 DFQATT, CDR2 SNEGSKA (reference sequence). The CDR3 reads CSARAYTSRDTKIPYEQYF. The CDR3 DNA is TGCAGTGCTAGAGCGTATACGAGCCGGGACACCAAAATCCCCTACGAGCAGTACTTC.

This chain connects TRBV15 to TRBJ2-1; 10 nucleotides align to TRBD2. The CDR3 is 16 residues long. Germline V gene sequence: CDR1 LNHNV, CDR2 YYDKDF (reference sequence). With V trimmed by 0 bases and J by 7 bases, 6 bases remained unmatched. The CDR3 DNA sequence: TGTGCCACCAGCAGAGAGAAAGCGGGGGGGCTAAATGAGCAGTTCTTC. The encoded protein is CATSREKAGGLNEQFF.

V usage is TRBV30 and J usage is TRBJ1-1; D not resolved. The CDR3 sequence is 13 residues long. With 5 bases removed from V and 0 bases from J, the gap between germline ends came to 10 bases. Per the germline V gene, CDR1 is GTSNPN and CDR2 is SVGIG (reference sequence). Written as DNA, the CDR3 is TGTGCCTGGGGGGATCTCATGAACACTGAAGCTTTCTTT. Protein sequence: CAWGDLMNTEAFF.

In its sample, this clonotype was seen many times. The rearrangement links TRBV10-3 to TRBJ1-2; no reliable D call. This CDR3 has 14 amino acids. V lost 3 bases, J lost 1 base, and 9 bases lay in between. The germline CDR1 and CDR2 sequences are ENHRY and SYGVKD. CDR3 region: CAISDTDLNYGYTF. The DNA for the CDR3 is TGTGCCATCAGTGACACAGATCTTAACTATGGCTACACCTTC.

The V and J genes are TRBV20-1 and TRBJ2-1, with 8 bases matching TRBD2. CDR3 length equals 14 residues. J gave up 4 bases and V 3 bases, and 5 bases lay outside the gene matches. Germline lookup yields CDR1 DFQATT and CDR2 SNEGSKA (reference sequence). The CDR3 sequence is CSASPSGPYNEQFF. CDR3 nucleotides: TGCAGTGCTAGTCCTAGCGGGCCTTACAATGAGCAGTTCTTC.

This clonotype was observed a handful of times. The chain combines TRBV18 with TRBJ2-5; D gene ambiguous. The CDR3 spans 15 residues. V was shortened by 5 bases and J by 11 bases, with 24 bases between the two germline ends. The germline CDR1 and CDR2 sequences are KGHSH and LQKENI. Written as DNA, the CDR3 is TGTGCCAGCTCATCGAGGAGACCACCGGACGGAGAGCAGTACTTC. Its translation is CASSSRRPPDGEQYF. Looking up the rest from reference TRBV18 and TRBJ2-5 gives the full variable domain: NAGVMQNPRHLVRRRGQEARLRCSPMKGHSHVYWYRQLPEEGLKFMVYLQKENIIDESGMPKERFSAEFPKEGPSILRIQQVVRGDSAAYFCASSSRRPPDGEQYFGPGTRLLVL.

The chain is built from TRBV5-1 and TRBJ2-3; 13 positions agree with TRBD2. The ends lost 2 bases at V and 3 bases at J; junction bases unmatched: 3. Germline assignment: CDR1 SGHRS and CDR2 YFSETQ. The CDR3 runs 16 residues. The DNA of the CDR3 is TGCGCCAGCAGCTTACTAGCGGGGGGGCAGACAGATACGCAGTATTTT. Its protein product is CASSLLAGGQTDTQYF.

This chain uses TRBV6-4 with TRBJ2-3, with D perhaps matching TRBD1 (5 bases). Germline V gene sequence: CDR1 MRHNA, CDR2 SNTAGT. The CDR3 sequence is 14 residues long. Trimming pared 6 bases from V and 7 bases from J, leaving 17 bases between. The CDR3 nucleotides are TGTGCCAGCAGGGGGCGATCAGTGGTGAATACGCAGTATTTT. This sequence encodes CASRGRSVVNTQYF.

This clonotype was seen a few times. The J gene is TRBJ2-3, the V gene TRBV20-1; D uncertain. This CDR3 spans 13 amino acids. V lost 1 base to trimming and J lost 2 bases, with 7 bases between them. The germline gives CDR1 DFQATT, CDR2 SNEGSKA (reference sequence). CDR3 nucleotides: TGCAGTGCTAGAGTCCAGGACACAGATACGCAGTATTTT. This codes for CSARVQDTDTQYF.

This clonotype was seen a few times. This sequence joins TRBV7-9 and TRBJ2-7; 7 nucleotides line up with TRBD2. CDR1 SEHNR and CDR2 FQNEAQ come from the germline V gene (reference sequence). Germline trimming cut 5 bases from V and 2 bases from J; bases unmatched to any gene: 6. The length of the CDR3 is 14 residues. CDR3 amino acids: CASSAGTTTYEQYF. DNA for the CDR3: TGTGCCAGCAGCGCAGGGACTACAACCTACGAGCAGTACTTC.